Shown below are 25 T cell receptor beta chains from a single sample sequenced in a study of T cells in Graves' hyperthyroidism and ophthalmopathy. There were TCR beta CDR3 regions amplified from RNA transcripts. First-round RT-PCR of the TCR CDR3 relied on the HTBI primer set. TCRdb passed the multiplex PCR reads through MiXCR, listing each CDR3 protein once. The table lists approximately 370,000 distinct CDR3 sequences, 15% of them singletons. Sequenced: blood. These receptors were taken from a woman aged 25 to 39 with Graves' hyperthyroidism.

This clonotype was seen at least ten times. The chain recombines TRBV14 with TRBJ2-1; 9 bases align to TRBD1. The CDR3 is made up of 15 amino acids. V was pared by 4 bases and J by 6 bases, with 7 bases of the junction left unmatched. Germline V CDR1 and CDR2: SGHDN, FVKESK. The CDR3 bases are TGTGCCAGCAGCCTACCGGGACAGGGTTTCAATGAGCAGTTCTTC. Encoded protein: CASSLPGQGFNEQFF.

This clonotype was recorded at least ten times. J is TRBJ2-3 and V is TRBV6-2 or TRBV6-3; 14 bases are shared with TRBD2. Germline CDR1 is MNHEY and CDR2 is SVGEGT. Trimming cost V 2 bases and J 3 bases; bases outside gene matches: 13. The CDR3 loop spans 20 amino acids. For the CDR3, the DNA is TGTGCCAGCAGTTACGAGACTAGCGGGAGGGTGTATGGTATAACAGATACGCAGTATTTT. Protein product: CASSYETSGRVYGITDTQYF.

In its sample, this clonotype was seen many times. CDR3 residues: CATSPGRAFDQPQHF. The CDR3 nucleotides read TGTGCCACCAGCCCCGGACGGGCCTTCGATCAGCCCCAGCATTTT. V gene TRBV15 combines with J gene TRBJ1-5; D is ambiguous. V shed 5 bases and J shed 5 bases, with 16 bases lying between them. This CDR3 contains 15 residues. Per the germline V gene, CDR1 is LNHNV and CDR2 is YYDKDF (reference sequence).

This clonotype has a handful of counts. This chain uses TRBV7-9 with TRBJ2-5; D is possibly TRBD1 or TRBD2 (5 bases each). This CDR3 comprises 14 residues. The germline V and J ends were trimmed by 5 bases and 2 bases, with 12 bases remaining between them. Germline values: CDR1 SEHNR, CDR2 FQNEAQ (reference sequence). The CDR3 spells CASSKGTVQETQYF. The CDR3 DNA reads as TGTGCCAGCAGCAAAGGGACGGTGCAAGAGACCCAGTACTTC.

This chain uses TRBV5-4 with TRBJ1-1; D remains ambiguous. Germline V gene data show CDR1 as SGHNT and CDR2 as YYREEE (reference sequence). Trimming took off 3 bases at V and 0 bases at J, with 27 bases between the two ends. This CDR3 spans 20 amino acids. The CDR3 coding sequence is TGTGCCAGCAGCTACTCAATATTTGGCGGCCGGGTTGTAATGAACACTGAAGCTTTCTTT. This gives the protein CASSYSIFGGRVVMNTEAFF. The full variable domain, completed using reference TRBV5-4 and TRBJ1-1, is ETGVTQSPTHLIKTRGQQVTLRCSSQSGHNTVSWYQQALGQGPQFIFQYYREEENGRGNFPPRFSGLQFPNYSSELNVNALELDDSALYLCASSYSIFGGRVVMNTEAFFGQGTRLTVV.

This clonotype was seen ten or more times. J is TRBJ2-7 and V is TRBV5-1, with D perhaps matching TRBD2 (5 bases). The CDR3 is made up of 15 amino acids. Germline loops: CDR1 SGHRS, CDR2 YFSETQ. Deletions cut 4 bases from V and 3 bases from J, with 17 bases between. The CDR3: CASSVDADGGYEQYF. The DNA of the CDR3 is TGCGCCAGCAGCGTGGACGCTGATGGAGGCTACGAGCAGTACTTC.

In this sample, this clonotype turned up a few times. The rearrangement joins TRBV6-5 to TRBJ2-1; D remains ambiguous. V gave up 3 bases and J gave up 8 bases, with 8 bases separating them. This CDR3 has 12 residues. CDR1 and CDR2 (germline): MNHEY, SVGAGI. For the CDR3, the DNA is TGTGCCAGCAGTTATTCCGACGATGAGCAGTTCTTC. Translating gives CASSYSDDEQFF.

This clonotype has at least ten counts. The genes are TRBV20-1 and TRBJ2-7; 14 bases are a match to TRBD2. V gave up 5 bases and J gave up 2 bases; unmatched junction bases: 8. Germline V CDR1 and CDR2: DFQATT, SNEGSKA (reference sequence). CDR3 size: 16 residues. The DNA for the CDR3 is TGCAGTGCTCCCCCGACTAGCGGGAGGGGGGCCTACGAGCAGTACTTC. Protein product: CSAPPTSGRGAYEQYF.

This clonotype was recorded a few times. V is TRBV30 and J is TRBJ1-2; D uncertain. The CDR3 has 15 amino acids. From germline, CDR1 is GTSNPN and CDR2 SVGIG (reference sequence). Trimming took 2 bases from V and 0 from J, leaving 13 bases between them. CDR3 sequence reads: CAWSYPGSANYGYTF. The CDR3 DNA follows: TGTGCCTGGAGTTACCCGGGGTCCGCTAACTATGGCTACACCTTC.

The J gene is TRBJ2-3, the V gene TRBV19; D possibly corresponds to TRBD2 (6 bases). The CDR3 totals 16 residues. Trimming cost V 5 bases and J 2 bases, with 17 bases left between them. CDR1 and CDR2 (germline): LNHDA, SQIVND (reference sequence). The CDR3 protein is CASSPLRTGVTDTQYF. In DNA, the CDR3 is TGTGCCAGTAGTCCCCTCCGGACGGGGGTCACAGATACGCAGTATTTT.

This clonotype was counted between two and nine times. The chain couples TRBV4-1 to TRBJ1-5; D may be TRBD1 (6 bases). Trimming left V 1 base short and J 7 bases short, with 14 bases between. The germline V gene has CDR1 MGHRA and CDR2 YSYEKL. The CDR3 totals 15 residues. CDR3: CASSQGGAGGQPQHF. In nucleotides, the CDR3 is TGCGCCAGCAGCCAAGGGGGGGCAGGAGGCCAGCCCCAGCATTTT.

This clonotype has ten or more counts. The rearrangement joins TRBV4-1 to TRBJ1-5, with D possibly TRBD1 on 5 matching bases. This CDR3 comprises 15 residues. The V and J ends lost 3 bases and 6 bases respectively, with 15 bases between them. Germline lookup yields CDR1 MGHRA and CDR2 YSYEKL. CDR3 sequence (DNA): TGCGCCAGCAGCCAGACTATTCAGGGCGGTCAGCCCCAGCATTTT. Translating it yields CASSQTIQGGQPQHF.

In its sample, this clonotype was seen many times. V gene TRBV5-1 combines with J gene TRBJ1-4; 8 bases are a match to TRBD1. Germline CDR1 and CDR2: SGHRS and YFSETQ. The CDR3 has 15 residues. Trimming removed 3 bases from V and 7 bases from J; junction bases left unmatched: 8. The DNA of the CDR3 is TGCGCCAGCAGCTGGTCACAGGGGGGAGGTGAAAAACTGTTTTTT. This codes for CASSWSQGGGEKLFF.

The chain uses TRBV7-9 and TRBJ2-7; 10 bases align to TRBD2. This CDR3 is 14 amino acids long. Germline V lookup: CDR1 SEHNR, CDR2 FQNEAQ (reference sequence). V lost 4 bases, J lost 6 bases, and 6 bases stayed unmatched. The CDR3: CASSSVAGGPEQYF. CDR3 DNA sequence: TGTGCCAGCAGCTCGGTAGCGGGAGGACCCGAGCAGTACTTC.

This clonotype was observed at least ten times. The rearrangement links TRBV20-1 to TRBJ2-1; 13 bases match TRBD2. V lost 4 bases and J lost 0; bases outside the gene matches: 9. There are 18 residues in the CDR3. Germline V gene lookup returns CDR1 DFQATT and CDR2 SNEGSKA (reference sequence). Here the CDR3 reads CSATRPGLAGLSYNEQFF. CDR3 coding DNA: TGCAGTGCTACCAGACCGGGACTAGCGGGACTCTCCTACAATGAGCAGTTCTTC.

This clonotype was recorded a few times. This chain connects TRBV10-3 to TRBJ1-1, with D perhaps matching TRBD1 (5 bases). V lost 5 bases and J 4 bases, leaving 14 bases between the germline ends. Germline CDR1 ENHRY, CDR2 SYGVKD. The CDR3 totals 14 residues. The CDR3 loop is CAISRSGASTEAFF. The CDR3, as DNA: TGTGCCATCAGTCGGTCTGGGGCCAGCACTGAAGCTTTCTTT.

This clonotype occurred a few times. The V and J genes are TRBV5-1 and TRBJ2-7; 7 bases match TRBD2. V shed 4 bases and J 6 bases; nucleotides not matched to a gene: 1. CDR1 and CDR2 from the germline V gene are SGHRS and YFSETQ. The CDR3 is 11 residues long. In nucleotides, the CDR3 is TGCGCCAGCAGCGGGGGGGTCGAGCAGTACTTC. This translates into CASSGGVEQYF.

This clonotype has a count of ten or more. The chain combines TRBV18 with TRBJ2-3; 7 bases map to TRBD2. The trim removed 4 bases at V and 3 bases at J, leaving 4 bases unmatched. There are 14 residues in the CDR3. Germline values: CDR1 KGHSH, CDR2 LQKENI. The DNA for the CDR3 is TGTGCCAGCTCACTTGGACTAGAGACAGATACGCAGTATTTT. Translating it yields CASSLGLETDTQYF. The complete variable domain, with remaining parts taken from reference TRBV18 and TRBJ2-3, reads NAGVMQNPRHLVRRRGQEARLRCSPMKGHSHVYWYRQLPEEGLKFMVYLQKENIIDESGMPKERFSAEFPKEGPSILRIQQVVRGDSAAYFCASSLGLETDTQYFGPGTRLTVL.

This clonotype was seen only a few times. The chain combines TRBV6-2 or TRBV6-3 with TRBJ2-7; D gene ambiguous. CDR1 MNHEY and CDR2 SVGEGT come from the germline V gene. Trimming removed 5 bases from V and 3 bases from J, with 14 bases in between. This CDR3 spans 14 amino acids. The CDR3 nucleotides are TGTGCCAGCAGTCCCCCCGTGGCGCACTACGAGCAGTACTTC. Translation: CASSPPVAHYEQYF.

This clonotype showed up just a few times. V gene TRBV5-1 combines with J gene TRBJ1-5, with D possibly being TRBD1 (5 bases). The CDR3 is 16 residues long. Trimming took 0 bases from V and 5 from J, leaving 15 bases between them. CDR1 SGHRS and CDR2 YFSETQ come from the germline V gene. CDR3 in amino acids: CASSLEGRGGHQPQHF. CDR3 coding DNA: TGCGCCAGCAGCTTGGAAGGGAGGGGAGGCCATCAGCCCCAGCATTTT.

This clonotype came up many times. Its ends do not fully match the called genes, so a read error is possible. The J gene is TRBJ2-3, the V gene TRBV5-1; unclear D gene. Germline values: CDR1 SGHRS, CDR2 YFSETQ. This CDR3 has 13 residues. The CDR3 coding sequence is TGTGCCAGCAGCTTAGAAAGGACAGATACGCAGTATTTT. This translates into CASSLERTDTQYF.

In DNA form, the CDR3 reads TGTGCCAGCAGCTCGCTGGGCGGTTACTCTGGAAACACCATATATTTT. Translation gives CASSSLGGYSGNTIYF. This chain uses TRBV7-8 with TRBJ1-3; D is uncertain. The CDR3 loop spans 16 amino acids. Germline V gene data show CDR1 as SGHVS and CDR2 as FQNEAQ. V gave up 4 bases and J gave up 0 bases, with 13 bases separating them.

The sample holds many counts of this clonotype. The chain has TRBV27 and TRBJ2-5, with 8 nucleotides matching TRBD1. The CDR3 has 17 residues. The ends lost 0 bases at V and 0 bases at J; junction bases unmatched: 6. Germline V CDR1 and CDR2: MNHEY, SMNVEV (reference sequence). CDR3 in amino acids: CASSLSSDREDQETQYF. The DNA for the CDR3 is TGTGCCAGCAGTTTATCCTCGGACAGGGAAGACCAAGAGACCCAGTACTTC.

The V gene is TRBV28, the J gene TRBJ1-6, with D uncertain. V was shortened by 5 bases and J by 6 bases, with 5 bases between the two germline ends. This CDR3 is 12 amino acids long. Germline-derived CDR1 and CDR2 are MDHEN and SYDVKM. The CDR3 protein is CASSGPNSPLHF. CDR3 DNA sequence: TGTGCCAGCAGTGGCCCTAATTCACCCCTCCACTTT. The full variable domain, with the rest looked up from reference TRBV28 and TRBJ1-6, is DVKVTQSSRYLVKRTGEKVFLECVQDMDHENMFWYRQDPGLGLRLIYFSYDVKMKEKGDIPEGYSVSREKKERFSLILESASTNQTSMYLCASSGPNSPLHFGNGTRLTVT.

There are many counts of this clonotype. The V gene is TRBV5-1, the J gene TRBJ2-3; 9 bases agree with TRBD2. Germline V gene sequence: CDR1 SGHRS, CDR2 YFSETQ. V was clipped by 6 bases and J by 2 bases; unmatched bases: 4. This CDR3 contains 14 residues. The CDR3 is CASKLAGLTDTQYF. As DNA, the CDR3 is TGCGCCAGCAAGCTAGCGGGGCTCACAGATACGCAGTATTTT.